The TCR beta chain under discussion was sequenced for a study of yellow fever vaccine responses in identical twins. The CDR3 loop spans 15 amino acids. Germline CDR1 SGHVS, CDR2 FNYEAQ. The trim removed 4 bases at V and 7 bases at J, leaving 9 bases unmatched. TCRdb passed the RT-PCR reads through MiXCR, listing each CDR3 protein once. Of around 33,000 distinct CDR3 sequences listed, about 63% are singletons. The sequence came from a woman between 18 and 29 years old who received the yellow fever vaccine. This chain joins TRBV7-6 and TRBJ1-3; 8 positions match TRBD1. Sequences were derived from T cells from blood (PBMCs), unsorted or a sorted subset (not recorded which), sampled before or after yellow fever vaccination (not recorded which). CDR3 amino acids: CASSWPGGAGNTIYF. The CDR3 region has the DNA TGTGCCAGCAGCTGGCCAGGGGGCGCGGGGAACACCATATATTTT.